This TCR beta chain was captured in a study of cytomegalovirus exposure and HLA in healthy donors. Study results and limitations: In an earlier analysis, in approximately 570 donors, most V segments appeared productive either ~87% or ~30% of the time.

Of note for this clone: Its antigen remains unidentified.

Germline CDR1 is LGHNA and CDR2 is YNFKEQ. Trimming stripped 0 bases from V and 4 bases from J, with 21 bases between. The CDR3 is 18 amino acids. Researchers ran the PCR with 60 Vbeta and 13 Jbeta primers. The repertoire was sequenced with immunoSEQ multiplex PCR; TCRdb's copy has only in-frame clones and lacks some. This sample has 80,000 to 95,000 clones, with roughly 80% found just once. Sequencing used PBMCs. The chain recombines TRBV4-2 with TRBJ1-1; TRBD1 is a possible D gene (5 bases). The sequence was collected from a woman younger than 45 in good health and CMV-seronegative. For the CDR3, the DNA is TGTGCCAGCAGCCAAGATGGGGGGAATGGCCCCATGGGCACTGAAGCTTTCTTT. Translation gives CASSQDGGNGPMGTEAFF.